Listed below are T cell receptor beta chains from one sample, sequenced in a study of beta chain features in type 1 diabetes. Assay: immunoSEQ multiplex PCR; the TCRdb copy retains only in-frame clones and omits some. The sample holds roughly 140,000 clones; around 50% are singletons and the top ten take under 0.45%. Sequencing was performed on Tregs from blood. These receptor sequences come from a man between 18 and 35 years old in good health. CDR3s include the opening cysteine and the closing phenylalanine or tryptophan. Fields, in order: clone size, V gene, CDR3 protein. For some rows the clone size is stated as once, few or many, or as a class when expanded; others skip it.

size: few; V: TRBV29-1; CDR3: CSAQEILAVTDTQYF
size: -; V: TRBV2; CDR3: CASTQTGGGRAFF
size: few; V: TRBV29-1; CDR3: CSVVDWVKNTEAFF
size: few; V: TRBV4-3; CDR3: CASSQANSPSEQYF
size: -; V: TRBV4-1; CDR3: CASSQDVKGDRRYQPQHF
size: once; V: TRBV6-5; CDR3: CASSSYGDTQYF
size: -; V: TRBV4-2; CDR3: CAGSPGQGIRYEQYF
size: -; V: TRBV5-5; CDR3: CASRLTEAAYGYTF
size: -; V: TRBV25-1; CDR3: CASSKNTGELFF
size: -; V: TRBV18; CDR3: CASSPESYLLANYGYTF
size: -; V: TRBV27; CDR3: CASSSLGGPNTQYF
size: once; V: TRBV28; CDR3: CASSVQGLRETQYF
size: few; V: TRBV6-6; CDR3: CASSRQGAAEAFF
size: -; V: TRBV27; CDR3: CASSSLSTLGGEQYF
size: -; V: TRBV6-1; CDR3: CASSAGLAREQYF
size: -; V: TRBV7-9; CDR3: CASSDRTGGGGEQFF
size: few; V: TRBV2; CDR3: CASSRDTYTEAFF
size: once; V: TRBV11-1; CDR3: CASSLSWLNTEAFF
size: -; V: TRBV29-1; CDR3: CSVSSGFYDEQYF
size: -; V: TRBV5-6; CDR3: CASSRRTTQHPGHQPQHF
size: few; V: TRBV5-1; CDR3: CASSLEQGDGDEQFF
size: few; V: TRBV5-4; CDR3: CASSQWQVDGYTF
size: few; V: TRBV18; CDR3: CASSPQKRTSSGNTIYF
size: -; V: TRBV4-2; CDR3: CASSQLGTDTQYF